This T cell receptor (beta chain) is drawn from a study of blood T cell repertoires in COVID-19. Study details: Donors in the United States, Italy and Spain gave samples during acute or convalescent COVID-19. PBMCs, B-cell-depleted T cells, or T cells provided the cDNA or gDNA that made up the material.

This study enrolled people aged about 18 to 100 from approximately 25 US geographic areas. Symptom resolution, clearance, or two negative PCRs marked donors in Cohort 3 as recovered. The ends were cut back, 1 base at V and 5 bases at J, with 3 bases in the middle. Germline-derived CDR1 and CDR2 are LGHDT and YNNKEL (reference sequence). The CDR3 length is 11 residues. Sequencing used immunoSEQ multiplex PCR; TCRdb keeps in-frame clones, though not all of them. In the table there are about 180,000 clones, 86% of which are singletons. The chain carries TRBV3-1 (or the pseudogene TRBV3-2) and TRBJ2-7; D is ambiguous. The sample comprised PBMCs or T cells enriched from blood (not recorded which). The TCR sequence derives from a woman in her twenties or thirties who had recovered from COVID-19. CDR3 protein: CASSQVNEQYF. CDR3 in DNA: TGTGCCAGCAGCCAAGTAAACGAGCAGTACTTC.